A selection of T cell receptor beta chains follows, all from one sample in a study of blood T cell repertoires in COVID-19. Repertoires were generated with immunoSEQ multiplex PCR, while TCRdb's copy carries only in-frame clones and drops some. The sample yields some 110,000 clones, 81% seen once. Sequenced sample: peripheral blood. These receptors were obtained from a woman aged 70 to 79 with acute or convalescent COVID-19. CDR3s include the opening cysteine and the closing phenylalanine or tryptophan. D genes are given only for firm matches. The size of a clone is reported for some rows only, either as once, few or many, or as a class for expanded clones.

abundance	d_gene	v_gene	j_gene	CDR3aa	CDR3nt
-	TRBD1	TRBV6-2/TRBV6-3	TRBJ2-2	CASSYSGQGWSGELFF	TGTGCCAGCAGTTACTCGGGACAGGGGTGGTCCGGGGAGCTGTTTTTT
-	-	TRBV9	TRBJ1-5	CASSAGYRNQPQHF	TGTGCCAGCAGCGCAGGGTATCGGAATCAGCCCCAGCATTTT
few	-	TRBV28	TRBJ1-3	CASSLGGVSGNTIYF	TGTGCCAGCAGTTTAGGAGGTGTGTCTGGAAACACCATATATTTT
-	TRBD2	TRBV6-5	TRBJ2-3	CAARDSGGAVDTQYF	TGTGCAGCTAGGGATAGCGGGGGGGCCGTAGATACGCAGTATTTT
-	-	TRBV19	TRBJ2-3	CASSGHGGPGTQYF	TGTGCCAGTAGTGGACACGGGGGGCCGGGTACGCAGTATTTT
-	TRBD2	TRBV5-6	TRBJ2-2	CASCSGGIGELFF	TGTGCCAGTTGCTCGGGGGGTATCGGGGAGCTGTTTTTT
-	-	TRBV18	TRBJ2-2	CASSPLQTTGELFF	TGTGCCAGCTCACCACTGCAGACAACCGGGGAGCTGTTTTTT
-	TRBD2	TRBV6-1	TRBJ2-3	CASSDAGGTDTQYF	TGTGCCAGCAGTGACGCGGGGGGCACAGATACGCAGTATTTT
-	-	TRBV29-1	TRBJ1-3	CSVSGGENTIYF	TGCAGCGTTTCGGGGGGTGAAAACACCATATATTTT
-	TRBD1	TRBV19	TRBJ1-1	CASSPPGTGTEAFF	TGTGCCAGTAGTCCTCCCGGGACAGGGACTGAAGCTTTCTTT
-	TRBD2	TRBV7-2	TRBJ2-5	CASSPVGLAEETQYF	TGTGCCAGCAGCCCGGTGGGTCTAGCGGAAGAGACCCAGTACTTC
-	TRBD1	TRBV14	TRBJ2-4	CASSRGGLDKNIQYF	TGTGCCAGCAGCCGAGGGGGCTTGGACAAAAACATTCAGTACTTC
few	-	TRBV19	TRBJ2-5	CASSSAGEETQYF	TGTGCCAGTAGTTCGGCAGGGGAAGAGACCCAGTACTTC
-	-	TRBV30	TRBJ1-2	CAWSGQYYGYTF	TGTGCCTGGAGTGGACAGTACTATGGCTACACCTTC
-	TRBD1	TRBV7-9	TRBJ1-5	CASSLGQGLQPQHF	TGTGCCAGCAGCTTGGGACAGGGCTTGCAGCCCCAGCATTTT
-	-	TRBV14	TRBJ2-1	CASSEQGPSYNEQFF	TGTGCCAGCAGCGAGCAGGGGCCCTCCTACAATGAGCAGTTCTTC